The present T cell receptor beta chain was sequenced within a study of shared clonotypes between healthy human individuals. Study details: Every donor yielded three CD4 naive, three CD4 memory, two CD8 naive and one CD8 memory plate. Study-level points and caveats: Among donors, clonotype sharing was expected to be affected by sequencing depth. The generation probabilities recorded for non-shared clonotypes fell below those of clonotypes shared by all four donors.

Turning to this clone: The antigen is not known.

The length of the CDR3 is 16 residues. The V gene lost 3 bases and the J gene lost 0 bases, with 11 bases spanning the gap. Germline V gene sequence: CDR1 LNHDA, CDR2 SQIVND (reference sequence). Generated by immunoSEQ multiplex PCR, the TCRdb table keeps only in-frame clones and is missing some. In the table there are roughly 2 million clones, 90% to 97% of which are singletons. Source material: naive CD4+ T cells sorted from blood. Subset specified: CD45RA+ positively selected. The V and J genes are TRBV19 and TRBJ1-4; D is unresolved. The sequence came from a man between 18 and 35 years old in good health. CDR3 residues: CASSIEVVSTNEKLFF. In nucleotides, the CDR3 is TGTGCCAGTAGTATCGAGGTTGTGTCAACTAATGAAAAACTGTTTTTT.